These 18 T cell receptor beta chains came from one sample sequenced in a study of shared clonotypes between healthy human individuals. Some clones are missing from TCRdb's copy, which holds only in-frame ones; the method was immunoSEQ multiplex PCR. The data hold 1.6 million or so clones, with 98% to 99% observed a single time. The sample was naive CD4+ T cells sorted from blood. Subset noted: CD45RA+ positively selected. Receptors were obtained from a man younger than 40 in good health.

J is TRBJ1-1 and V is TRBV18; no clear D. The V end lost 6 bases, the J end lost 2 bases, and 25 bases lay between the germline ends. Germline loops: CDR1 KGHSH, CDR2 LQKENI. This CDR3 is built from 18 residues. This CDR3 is CASSQLGHRARPNTEAFF. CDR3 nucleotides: TGTGCCAGCTCTCAACTTGGTCACCGGGCCCGACCTAACACTGAAGCTTTCTTT.

The CDR3, as DNA: TGTGCCAGCCTCCCAACCGGGGCCAACGTCCTGACTTTC. Amino acid sequence: CASLPTGANVLTF. This rearrangement joins TRBV7-9 to TRBJ2-6, with no clear D. Germline V lookup: CDR1 SEHNR, CDR2 FQNEAQ (reference sequence). There are 13 residues in the CDR3. V was clipped by 8 bases and J by 4 bases, with 9 bases between them.

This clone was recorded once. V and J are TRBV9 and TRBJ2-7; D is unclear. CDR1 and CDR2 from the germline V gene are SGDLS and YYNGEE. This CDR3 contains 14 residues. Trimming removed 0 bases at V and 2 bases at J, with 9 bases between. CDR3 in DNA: TGTGCCAGCAGCGTAGGCAGACTGCCCTACGAGCAGTACTTC. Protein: CASSVGRLPYEQYF. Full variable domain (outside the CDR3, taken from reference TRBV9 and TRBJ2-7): DSGVTQTPKHLITATGQRVTLRCSPRSGDLSVYWYQQSLDQGLQFLIQYYNGEERAKGNILERFSAQQFPDLHSELNLSSLELGDSALYFCASSVGRLPYEQYFGPGTRLTVT.

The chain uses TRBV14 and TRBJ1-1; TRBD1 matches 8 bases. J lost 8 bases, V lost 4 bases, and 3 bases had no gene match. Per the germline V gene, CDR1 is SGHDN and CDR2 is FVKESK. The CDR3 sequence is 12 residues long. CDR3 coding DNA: TGTGCCAGCAGCCCGGACAGGGTCGAAGCTTTCTTT. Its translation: CASSPDRVEAFF. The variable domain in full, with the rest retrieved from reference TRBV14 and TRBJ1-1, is EAGVTQFPSHSVIEKGQTVTLRCDPISGHDNLYWYRRVMGKEIKFLLHFVKESKQDESGMPNNRFLAERTGGTYSTLKVQPAELEDSGVYFCASSPDRVEAFFGQGTRLTVV.

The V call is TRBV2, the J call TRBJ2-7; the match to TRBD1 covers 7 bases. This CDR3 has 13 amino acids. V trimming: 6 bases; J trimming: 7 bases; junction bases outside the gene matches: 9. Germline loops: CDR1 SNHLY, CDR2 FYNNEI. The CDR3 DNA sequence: TGTGCCAGCAGCAATACGACAGGGAAAGAGCAGTACTTC. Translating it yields CASSNTTGKEQYF.

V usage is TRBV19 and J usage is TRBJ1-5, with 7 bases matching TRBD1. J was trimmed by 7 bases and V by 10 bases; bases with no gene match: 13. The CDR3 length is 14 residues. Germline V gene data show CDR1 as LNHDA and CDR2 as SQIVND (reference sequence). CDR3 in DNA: TGTGCCATTTCACAGGGGAATCCGGGGCAGCCCCAGCATTTT. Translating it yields CAISQGNPGQPQHF.

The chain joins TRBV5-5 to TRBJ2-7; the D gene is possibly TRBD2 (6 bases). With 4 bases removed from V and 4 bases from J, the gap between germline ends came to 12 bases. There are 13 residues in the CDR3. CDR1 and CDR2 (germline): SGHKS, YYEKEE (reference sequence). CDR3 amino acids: CASSIPGTYEQYF. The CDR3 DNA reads TGTGCCAGCAGCATTCCCGGGACTTACGAGCAGTACTTC. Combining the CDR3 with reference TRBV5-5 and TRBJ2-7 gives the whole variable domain DAGVTQSPTHLIKTRGQQVTLRCSPISGHKSVSWYQQVLGQGPQFIFQYYEKEERGRGNFPDRFSARQFPNYSSELNVNALLLGDSALYLCASSIPGTYEQYFGPGTRLTVT.

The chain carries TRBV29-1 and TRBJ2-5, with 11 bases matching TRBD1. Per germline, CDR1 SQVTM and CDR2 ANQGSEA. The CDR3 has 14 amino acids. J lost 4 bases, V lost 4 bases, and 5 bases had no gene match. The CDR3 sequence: CSVVGDRGSETQYF. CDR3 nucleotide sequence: TGCAGCGTTGTAGGGGACAGGGGGTCAGAGACCCAGTACTTC.

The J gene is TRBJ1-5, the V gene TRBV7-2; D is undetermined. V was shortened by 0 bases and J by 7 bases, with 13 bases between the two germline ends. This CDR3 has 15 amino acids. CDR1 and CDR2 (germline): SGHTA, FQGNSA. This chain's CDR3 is CASSLALSRGQPQHF. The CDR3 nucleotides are TGTGCCAGCAGCTTAGCGCTTTCCCGGGGACAGCCCCAGCATTTT.

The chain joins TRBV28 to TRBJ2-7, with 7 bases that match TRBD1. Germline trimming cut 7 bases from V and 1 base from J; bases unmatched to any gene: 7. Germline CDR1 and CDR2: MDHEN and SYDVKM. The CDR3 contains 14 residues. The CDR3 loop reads CASTGTAYSYEQYF. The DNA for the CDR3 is TGTGCCAGCACCGGGACAGCTTATTCCTACGAGCAGTACTTC.

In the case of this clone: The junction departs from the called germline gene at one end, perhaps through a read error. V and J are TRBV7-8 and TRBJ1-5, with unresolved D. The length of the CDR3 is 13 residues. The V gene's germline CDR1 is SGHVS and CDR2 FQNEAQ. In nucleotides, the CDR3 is TGTTCCAGCAGCGTTCACCTTAATCAGCCCCAGCATTTT. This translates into CSSSVHLNQPQHF.

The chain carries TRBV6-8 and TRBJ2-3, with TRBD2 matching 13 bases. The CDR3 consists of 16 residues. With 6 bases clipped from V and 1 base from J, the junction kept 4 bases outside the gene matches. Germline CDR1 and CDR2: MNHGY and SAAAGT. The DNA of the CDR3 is TGTGCCAGCAGATGGACTAGCGGGAGCGGCACAGATACGCAGTATTTT. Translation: CASRWTSGSGTDTQYF.

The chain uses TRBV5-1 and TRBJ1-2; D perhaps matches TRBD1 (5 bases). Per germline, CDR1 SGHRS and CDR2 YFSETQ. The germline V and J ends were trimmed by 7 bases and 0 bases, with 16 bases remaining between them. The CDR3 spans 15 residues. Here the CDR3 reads CASRTGVAANYGYTF. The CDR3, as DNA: TGCGCCAGCCGTACGGGGGTAGCTGCTAACTATGGCTACACCTTC. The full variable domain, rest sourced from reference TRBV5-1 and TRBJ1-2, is KAGVTQTPRYLIKTRGQQVTLSCSPISGHRSVSWYQQTPGQGLQFLFEYFSETQRNKGNFPGRFSGRQFSNSRSEMNVSTLELGDSALYLCASRTGVAANYGYTFGSGTRLTVV.

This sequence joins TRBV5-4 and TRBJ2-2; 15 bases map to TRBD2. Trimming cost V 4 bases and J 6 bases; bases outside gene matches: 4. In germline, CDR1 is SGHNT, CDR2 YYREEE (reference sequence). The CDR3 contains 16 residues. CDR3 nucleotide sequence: TGTGCCAGCAGCAAGGGACTAGCGGGAGGTGCCGGGGAGCTGTTTTTT. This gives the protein CASSKGLAGGAGELFF.

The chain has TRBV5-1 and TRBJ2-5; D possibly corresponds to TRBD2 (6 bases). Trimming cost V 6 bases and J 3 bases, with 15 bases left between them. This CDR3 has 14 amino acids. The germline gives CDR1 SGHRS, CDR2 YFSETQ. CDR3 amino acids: CASKEGPQKETQYF. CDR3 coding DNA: TGCGCCAGCAAGGAGGGGCCCCAAAAAGAGACCCAGTACTTC. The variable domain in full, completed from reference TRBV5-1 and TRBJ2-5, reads KAGVTQTPRYLIKTRGQQVTLSCSPISGHRSVSWYQQTPGQGLQFLFEYFSETQRNKGNFPGRFSGRQFSNSRSEMNVSTLELGDSALYLCASKEGPQKETQYFGPGTRLLVL.

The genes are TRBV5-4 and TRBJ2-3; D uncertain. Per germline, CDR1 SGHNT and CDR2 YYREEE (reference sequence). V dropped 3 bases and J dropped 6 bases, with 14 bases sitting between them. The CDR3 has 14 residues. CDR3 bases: TGTGCCAGCAGCTATGACCCCCTGGGGGATACGCAGTATTTT. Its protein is CASSYDPLGDTQYF.

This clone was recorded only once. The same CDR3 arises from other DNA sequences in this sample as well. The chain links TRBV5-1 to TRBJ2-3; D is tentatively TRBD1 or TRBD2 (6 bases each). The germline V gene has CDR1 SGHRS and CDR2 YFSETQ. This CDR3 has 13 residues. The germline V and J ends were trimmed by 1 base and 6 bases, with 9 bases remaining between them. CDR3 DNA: TGCGCCAGCAGCTTGTTAGGGGGGGATACGCAGTATTTT. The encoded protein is CASSLLGGDTQYF.

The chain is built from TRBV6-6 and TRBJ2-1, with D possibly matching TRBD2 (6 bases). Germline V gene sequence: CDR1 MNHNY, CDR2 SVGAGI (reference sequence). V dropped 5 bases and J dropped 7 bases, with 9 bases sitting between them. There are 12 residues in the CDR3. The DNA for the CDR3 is TGTGCCAGCAGTCGACTAGTGAATGAGCAGTTCTTC. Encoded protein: CASSRLVNEQFF.